The 18 T cell receptor beta chains given below trace back to one sample, sequenced in a study of blood T cell repertoires in COVID-19. Sequenced by immunoSEQ multiplex PCR; TCRdb stores in-frame clones only, minus some. The sample yields 280,000 or so clones, around 85% seen once. Sequenced sample: PBMCs or T cells enriched from blood (not recorded which). These receptors came from a woman between 50 and 59 years old who had recovered from COVID-19.

Only one count was recorded for this clone. The V and J genes are TRBV6-5 and TRBJ2-7, with 10 bases fitting TRBD2. This CDR3 is built from 15 residues. V shed 6 bases and J 2 bases; nucleotides not matched to a gene: 7. Germline CDR1 and CDR2: MNHEY and SVGAGI. The DNA for the CDR3 is TGTGCCAGCAGCCCCCCTAGCGGGGGCCCCTACGAGCAGTACTTC. It is translated as CASSPPSGGPYEQYF.

The chain joins TRBV4-3 to TRBJ2-1; D not certain. Trimming shortened V by 1 base and J by 7 bases, and 11 bases separated the two germline ends. Germline CDR1 is LGHNA and CDR2 is YSLEER. The CDR3 is 14 amino acids. Here the CDR3 reads CASSQGYILNEQFF. For the CDR3, the DNA is TGCGCCAGCAGCCAAGGGTACATTCTGAATGAGCAGTTCTTC.

This chain uses TRBV6-5 with TRBJ2-7, with 9 bases lining up with TRBD2. Unmatched junction bases numbered 7, after V lost 5 bases and J lost 5 bases. Germline CDR1 reads MNHEY; CDR2 reads SVGAGI. This CDR3 contains 14 residues. The CDR3 nucleotides read TGTGCCAGCAGTCGGGCTAGCGGGGACCACGAGCAGTACTTC. The encoded protein is CASSRASGDHEQYF.

V usage is TRBV6-5 and J usage is TRBJ1-2; D unresolved. Germline CDR1 reads MNHEY; CDR2 reads SVGAGI. Trimming removed 0 bases from V and 3 bases from J, with 14 bases in between. The CDR3 runs 16 residues. The CDR3 nucleotides read TGTGCCAGCAGTTACTCGAGAGGGAGGTCGGACTATGGCTACACCTTC. This encodes CASSYSRGRSDYGYTF.

The chain links TRBV12-3 or TRBV12-4 to TRBJ1-3; D call uncertain. The CDR3 has 12 residues. The V gene lost 4 bases and the J gene lost 8 bases, with 9 bases spanning the gap. CDR3 DNA sequence: TGTGCCAGCAGTTCCCTGGGAGACACCATATATTTT. It yields the protein CASSSLGDTIYF.

The gene calls are TRBV6-1 and TRBJ2-3; D call uncertain. In germline, CDR1 is MNHNS, CDR2 SASEGT. Between the trimmed V and J ends, which lost 2 bases and 6 bases, there was a span of 6 bases. This CDR3 spans 12 amino acids. The CDR3 here is CASSETRDTQYF. The CDR3 bases are TGTGCCAGCAGTGAAACGAGGGATACGCAGTATTTT.

This chain connects TRBV6-5 to TRBJ1-3, with TRBD1 identical over 7 bases. The CDR3 runs to 15 residues. Germline V lookup: CDR1 MNHEY, CDR2 SVGAGI. After removal of 5 bases from V and 0 bases from J, the junction contained 4 bases not matched to a gene. CDR3 residues: CASSLRDSSGNTIYF. The CDR3 DNA is TGTGCCAGCAGTCTCCGGGACAGCTCTGGAAACACCATATATTTT.

The rearrangement joins TRBV4-1 to TRBJ1-2; 10 nucleotides agree with TRBD1. The CDR3 is 16 amino acids. Trimming cost V 2 bases and J 3 bases; bases outside gene matches: 6. Germline assignment: CDR1 MGHRA and CDR2 YSYEKL. CDR3 sequence reads: CASSQPGGQGYYGYTF. CDR3 DNA sequence: TGCGCCAGCAGCCAACCAGGGGGACAGGGGTACTATGGCTACACCTTC.

This clone was seen just once. The genes are TRBV10-2 and TRBJ2-7; D gene unclear. Germline lookup yields CDR1 WSHSY and CDR2 SAAADI. Trimming took off 6 bases at V and 3 bases at J, with 6 bases between the two ends. CDR3 length: 11 residues. CDR3 DNA: TGCGCCAGCAGCCCAGACTACGAGCAGTACTTC. Protein product: CASSPDYEQYF.

In DNA, the CDR3 is TGTGCCAGCAGTGCCGCTACCTCACTCGCCTACGAGCAGTACTTC. It yields the protein CASSAATSLAYEQYF. The rearrangement joins TRBV25-1 to TRBJ2-7; D not resolved. CDR3 length: 15 amino acids. V dropped 4 bases and J dropped 2 bases, with 15 bases sitting between them. Germline V gene sequence: CDR1 MGHDK, CDR2 SYGVNS.

This clone was seen a few times. V and J are TRBV18 and TRBJ2-7; 8 nucleotides line up with TRBD2. The CDR3 contains 15 residues. J gave up 2 bases and V 0 bases, and 3 bases lay outside the gene matches. The germline V gene encodes CDR1 KGHSH and CDR2 LQKENI. This CDR3 reads CASSPPRGDAYEQYF. DNA for the CDR3: TGTGCCAGCTCACCACCGCGGGGGGACGCCTACGAGCAGTACTTC. Variable domain in full (rest from reference TRBV18 and TRBJ2-7): NAGVMQNPRHLVRRRGQEARLRCSPMKGHSHVYWYRQLPEEGLKFMVYLQKENIIDESGMPKERFSAEFPKEGPSILRIQQVVRGDSAAYFCASSPPRGDAYEQYFGPGTRLTVT.

The rearrangement links TRBV11-2 to TRBJ2-1; 8 positions agree with TRBD1. CDR1 and CDR2 (germline): SGHAT, FQNNGV. This CDR3 contains 14 residues. The ends lost 5 bases at V and 6 bases at J; junction bases unmatched: 6. Written as DNA, the CDR3 is TGTGCCAGCAGCCATACAGGGGGGAGCAATGAGCAGTTCTTC. It yields the protein CASSHTGGSNEQFF.

Worth noting for this clone: At one end, the junction sequence differs from germline, possibly due to a read error. The chain links TRBV27 to TRBJ2-7; 9 nucleotides align to TRBD1. This CDR3 spans 13 amino acids. CDR1 is MNHEY and CDR2 is SMNVEV in the germline V gene (reference sequence). The CDR3 loop is CASSAGTGSTQHF. In DNA, the CDR3 is TGTGCCAGCAGTGCGGGGACAGGGTCTACTCAACACTTC.

The J gene is TRBJ1-2, the V gene TRBV2; TRBD1 matches 9 bases. There are 12 residues in the CDR3. The germline CDR1 and CDR2 sequences are SNHLY and FYNNEI. V shed 8 bases, J shed 7 bases, and the junction held 5 bases outside the gene matches. CDR3 residues: CASDRQGVGYTF. The CDR3 DNA reads TGTGCCAGCGATAGACAGGGGGTTGGCTACACCTTC. The whole variable domain, remainder taken from reference TRBV2 and TRBJ1-2, is EPEVTQTPSHQVTQMGQEVILRCVPISNHLYFYWYRQILGQKVEFLVSFYNNEISEKSEIFDDQFSVERPDGSNFTLKIRSTKLEDSAMYFCASDRQGVGYTFGSGTRLTVV.

The chain has TRBV11-2 and TRBJ2-1, with 14 bases fitting TRBD2. The J segment lost 6 bases and the V segment lost 5 bases, leaving 3 bases of the junction unmatched. This CDR3 is built from 15 residues. Germline V gene data show CDR1 as SGHAT and CDR2 as FQNNGV. Written as DNA, the CDR3 is TGTGCCAGCAGCGGGGGACTAGCGGGAGTCAATGAGCAGTTCTTC. Translation: CASSGGLAGVNEQFF. The whole variable domain, filled in from reference TRBV11-2 and TRBJ2-1, reads EAGVAQSPRYKIIEKRQSVAFWCNPISGHATLYWYQQILGQGPKLLIQFQNNGVVDDSQLPKDRFSAERLKGVDSTLKIQPAKLEDSAVYLCASSGGLAGVNEQFFGPGTRLTVL.

The chain links TRBV5-4 to TRBJ2-3, with D perhaps TRBD2 (5 bases). This CDR3 is built from 14 residues. The V end was cut by 1 base, the J end by 6 bases, with 12 bases between. Per germline, CDR1 SGHNT and CDR2 YYREEE (reference sequence). The CDR3 DNA reads as TGTGCCAGCAGCTTGCCTAGCCGGGGTGATACGCAGTATTTT. Translation gives CASSLPSRGDTQYF.

The chain carries TRBV5-1 and TRBJ2-7; 12 nucleotides line up with TRBD2. V lost 2 bases, J lost 1 base, and 4 bases stayed unmatched. CDR1 is SGHRS and CDR2 is YFSETQ in the germline V gene. This CDR3 is 16 amino acids long. DNA for the CDR3: TGCGCCAGCAGCTTCACTAGCGGGGGGTTGTCCTACGAGCAGTACTTC. Its translation: CASSFTSGGLSYEQYF.

The sample holds a few counts of this clone. CDR3 sequence reads: CASIAIQGANQPQHF. DNA for the CDR3: TGTGCCAGCATCGCAATCCAGGGGGCGAATCAGCCCCAGCATTTT. The chain uses TRBV28 and TRBJ1-5; 8 bases map to TRBD1. J lost 4 bases, V lost 7 bases, and 9 bases had no gene match. The CDR3 runs to 15 residues. CDR1 MDHEN and CDR2 SYDVKM come from the germline V gene.